Listed here are 25 T cell receptor beta chains from one sample, sequenced in a study of STAT5B mutations in CD4+ large granular lymphocyte leukemia. Profiling relied on immunoSEQ multiplex PCR, and the TCRdb table lists in-frame clones only, not all of them. This table has about 31,000 clones, approximately 69% appearing once. Sequenced sample: CD4+ T cells from blood buffy coats. Every receptor here comes from a human donor in good health.

This chain uses TRBV5-1 with TRBJ2-3; 11 bases match TRBD2. The ends lost 0 bases at V and 5 bases at J; junction bases unmatched: 14. CDR1 and CDR2 from the germline V gene are SGHRS and YFSETQ. CDR3 length: 19 residues. CDR3 sequence (DNA): TGCGCCAGCAGCTTGGGACTAGCGGGACCCAACTCACCAAGAGATACGCAGTATTTT. It yields the protein CASSLGLAGPNSPRDTQYF.

The J gene is TRBJ1-1, the V gene TRBV5-1; no reliable D call. Trimming pared 0 bases from V and 0 bases from J, leaving 6 bases between. CDR1 is SGHRS, CDR2 YFSETQ, per germline. The CDR3 runs to 14 residues. The CDR3, as DNA: TGCGCCAGCAGCTTGGCCGCCCTGAACACTGAAGCTTTCTTT. The encoded protein is CASSLAALNTEAFF.

The V and J genes are TRBV5-1 and TRBJ2-3, with D possibly called TRBD1 or TRBD2 (5 bases each). This CDR3 has 15 residues. CDR1 and CDR2 from the germline V gene are SGHRS and YFSETQ. Between the trimmed V and J ends, which lost 2 bases and 4 bases, there was a span of 14 bases. The CDR3 DNA is TGCGCCAGCAGCTTCACGGGGCGCTCTCCAGATACGCAGTATTTT. It is translated as CASSFTGRSPDTQYF. The full variable domain, with the rest looked up from reference TRBV5-1 and TRBJ2-3, is KAGVTQTPRYLIKTRGQQVTLSCSPISGHRSVSWYQQTPGQGLQFLFEYFSETQRNKGNFPGRFSGRQFSNSRSEMNVSTLELGDSALYLCASSFTGRSPDTQYFGPGTRLTVL.

The sample holds a few counts of this clone. V is TRBV19 and J is TRBJ1-1; D is possibly TRBD1 (5 bases). This CDR3 is built from 14 residues. Germline V gene sequence: CDR1 LNHDA, CDR2 SQIVND (reference sequence). V was trimmed by 7 bases and J by 2 bases, leaving 14 bases between them. In nucleotides, the CDR3 is TGTGCCAGTACCCGGGACGGGGAAAACACTGAAGCTTTCTTT. Translating it yields CASTRDGENTEAFF.

This clone was counted a few times. This chain joins TRBV6-1 and TRBJ1-1, with D possibly TRBD1 on 6 matching bases. V lost 11 bases and J 0 bases, leaving 13 bases between the germline ends. CDR1 and CDR2 (germline): MNHNS, SASEGT. CDR3 size: 13 residues. In nucleotides, the CDR3 is TGTGCCGGCGGACAGTCCATGAACACTGAAGCTTTCTTT. The encoded protein is CAGGQSMNTEAFF.

The chain recombines TRBV19 with TRBJ1-2, with D tentatively TRBD1 (5 bases). The CDR3 contains 16 residues. In germline, CDR1 is LNHDA, CDR2 SQIVND (reference sequence). The V end was cut by 0 bases, the J end by 3 bases, with 14 bases between. The chain's CDR3 is CASSIEGTSDYYGYTF. The CDR3 DNA is TGTGCCAGTAGTATAGAGGGGACGTCTGACTACTATGGCTACACCTTC.

The chain is built from TRBV10-3 and TRBJ2-3; the match to TRBD2 covers 12 bases. This CDR3 has 14 residues. Germline values: CDR1 ENHRY, CDR2 SYGVKD. V shed 10 bases and J 5 bases; nucleotides not matched to a gene: 7. The CDR3 reads CATSSGGVGDTQYF. The CDR3 coding sequence is TGTGCCACCTCTAGCGGGGGGGTTGGAGATACGCAGTATTTT.

V usage is TRBV19 and J usage is TRBJ1-5; 9 positions match TRBD1. Per germline, CDR1 LNHDA and CDR2 SQIVND (reference sequence). V was pared by 3 bases and J by 7 bases, with 4 bases of the junction left unmatched. CDR3 length: 14 residues. The DNA for the CDR3 is TGTGCCAGTAGTATGGGGGACAGGGTACAGCCCCAGCATTTT. It translates to CASSMGDRVQPQHF.

This clone was detected only a few times. This sample also contains other DNA sequences that code for the same CDR3. The V call is TRBV28, the J call TRBJ1-5; D ambiguous. In germline, CDR1 is MDHEN, CDR2 SYDVKM. This CDR3 has 13 residues. Trimming pared 6 bases from V and 1 base from J, leaving 7 bases between. The CDR3 nucleotides are TGTGCCAGCAGCCTAAGAAGCAATCAGCCCCAGCATTTT. Amino acid sequence: CASSLRSNQPQHF.

The table lists this clone with a few counts. V and J are TRBV29-1 and TRBJ2-2; no definite D call. Germline V gene sequence: CDR1 SQVTM, CDR2 ANQGSEA. The CDR3 covers 13 residues. With 3 bases removed from V and 2 bases from J, the gap between germline ends came to 7 bases. The DNA for the CDR3 is TGCAGCGTTGAGCCTACAAACACCGGGGAGCTGTTTTTT. Protein product: CSVEPTNTGELFF.

This clone has only one observation. V gene TRBV6-6 combines with J gene TRBJ2-7, with 9 bases aligning to TRBD1. Germline loops: CDR1 MNHNY, CDR2 SVGAGI (reference sequence). Trimming at V came to 2 bases and at J to 8 bases, leaving 13 bases not matched to a gene. The CDR3 contains 16 residues. The CDR3 loop reads CASSYTLLRTGEKQYV. CDR3 nucleotide sequence: TGTGCCAGCAGTTACACCCTATTAAGGACAGGGGAAAAGCAGTACGTC.

This clone was counted only a few times. The rearrangement links TRBV5-6 to TRBJ1-3, with 9 bases that match TRBD1. This CDR3 has 16 amino acids. Losses at the gene ends were 4 bases for V and 5 bases for J; bases not matched to a gene: 10. Germline V gives CDR1 SGHDT, CDR2 YYEEEE. CDR3 sequence: CASSRTGGGRRNTIYF. The CDR3, as DNA: TGTGCCAGCAGCCGAACAGGGGGCGGCCGTCGAAACACCATATATTTT.

The V and J genes are TRBV2 and TRBJ2-1; 8 nucleotides align to TRBD2. V was clipped by 6 bases and J by 4 bases; unmatched bases: 8. Germline CDR1 reads SNHLY; CDR2 reads FYNNEI. The CDR3 loop spans 15 amino acids. For the CDR3, the DNA is TGTGCCAGCAGCCCGGGACTAGGGGTTTACAATGAGCAGTTCTTC. Translating gives CASSPGLGVYNEQFF.

This chain uses TRBV7-6 with TRBJ2-5; D is unclear. Trimming pared 5 bases from V and 0 bases from J, leaving 4 bases between. The CDR3 contains 12 residues. Germline lookup yields CDR1 SGHVS and CDR2 FNYEAQ. This chain's CDR3 is CASSPNQETQYF. The CDR3 coding sequence is TGTGCCAGCAGCCCGAACCAAGAGACCCAGTACTTC.

The rearrangement uses TRBV6-5 and TRBJ1-4, with 7 bases identical to TRBD1. The CDR3 spans 15 residues. The germline CDR1 and CDR2 sequences are MNHEY and SVGAGI. V was clipped by 5 bases and J by 5 bases; unmatched bases: 8. CDR3 nucleotide sequence: TGTGCCAGCAGTCCGCGGACAGGAGCAAATGAAAAACTGTTTTTT. Translating gives CASSPRTGANEKLFF.

CDR3 residues: CAWSVWGGEKLFF. For the CDR3, the DNA is TGTGCCTGGAGTGTATGGGGAGGAGAAAAACTGTTTTTT. V is TRBV30 and J is TRBJ1-4, with no clear D. Germline CDR1 is GTSNPN and CDR2 is SVGIG (reference sequence). Trimming stripped 0 bases from V and 8 bases from J, with 10 bases between. The CDR3 has 13 amino acids.

The gene calls are TRBV18 and TRBJ1-4, with a possible D match to TRBD1 (6 bases). From germline, CDR1 is KGHSH and CDR2 LQKENI. The CDR3 has 12 amino acids. The ends were cut back, 5 bases at V and 8 bases at J, with 9 bases in the middle. The CDR3 DNA reads TGTGCCAGCTCATTCACAGGGGAAAAACTGTTTTTT. Translating gives CASSFTGEKLFF. The full variable domain, with the rest looked up from reference TRBV18 and TRBJ1-4, is NAGVMQNPRHLVRRRGQEARLRCSPMKGHSHVYWYRQLPEEGLKFMVYLQKENIIDESGMPKERFSAEFPKEGPSILRIQQVVRGDSAAYFCASSFTGEKLFFGSGTQLSVL.

This clone was recorded only once. The rearrangement joins TRBV28 to TRBJ2-3; D not certain. Germline CDR1 and CDR2: MDHEN and SYDVKM. V lost 6 bases to trimming and J lost 2 bases, with 18 bases between them. The CDR3 extends over 16 amino acids. The DNA of the CDR3 is TGTGCCAGCAGCCGCTCCGGACGGACGATCACAGATACGCAGTATTTT. It specifies CASSRSGRTITDTQYF.

This clone has a single count. The chain joins TRBV19 to TRBJ1-6; D gene unclear. The V gene's germline CDR1 is LNHDA and CDR2 SQIVND (reference sequence). There are 16 residues in the CDR3. The V end lost 3 bases, the J end lost 0 bases, and 9 bases lay between the germline ends. The CDR3 DNA sequence: TGTGCCAGTAGTATTCTCGGAAGCTCCTATAATTCACCCCTCCACTTT. This gives the protein CASSILGSSYNSPLHF.

The gene calls are TRBV7-9 and TRBJ1-4; D unresolved. V dropped 3 bases and J dropped 0 bases, with 11 bases sitting between them. Germline CDR1 and CDR2: SEHNR and FQNEAQ (reference sequence). The length of the CDR3 is 16 residues. CDR3 residues: CASSLSGYATNEKLFF. CDR3 bases: TGTGCCAGCAGCTTGTCGGGTTATGCAACTAATGAAAAACTGTTTTTT.

The chain uses TRBV6-1 and TRBJ1-1; possibly TRBD1 for D (5 bases). V was shortened by 1 base and J by 3 bases, with 6 bases between the two germline ends. Germline lookup yields CDR1 MNHNS and CDR2 SASEGT. CDR3 length: 13 residues. CDR3 sequence (DNA): TGTGCCAGCAGTGAAGTCAGGGACACTGAAGCTTTCTTT. Encoded protein: CASSEVRDTEAFF.

The rearrangement uses TRBV5-4 and TRBJ1-1; the D is unclear. Deletions cut 1 base from V and 4 bases from J, with 11 bases between. The germline V gene has CDR1 SGHNT and CDR2 YYREEE (reference sequence). This CDR3 is built from 14 residues. CDR3 nucleotide sequence: TGTGCCAGCAGCTTGAAGGGTCTCTTCACTGAAGCTTTCTTT. Translation: CASSLKGLFTEAFF.

The chain carries TRBV5-1 and TRBJ2-5; 8 bases fit TRBD2. The V and J ends lost 5 bases and 5 bases, in that order; junction bases with no gene match: 8. The CDR3 consists of 14 residues. Germline loops: CDR1 SGHRS, CDR2 YFSETQ. The CDR3 here is CASSSGRAWETQYF. In DNA form, the CDR3 reads TGCGCCAGCAGTTCCGGGAGGGCCTGGGAGACCCAGTACTTC.

This clone appeared a single time. This chain joins TRBV19 and TRBJ1-1, with D tentatively TRBD1 (5 bases). The CDR3 has 14 residues. Germline V lookup: CDR1 LNHDA, CDR2 SQIVND (reference sequence). V was clipped by 3 bases and J by 1 base, with 9 bases between them. The CDR3 region is CASSIGGGNTEAFF. CDR3 bases: TGTGCCAGTAGTATTGGGGGGGGGAACACTGAAGCTTTCTTT.

The chain carries TRBV30 and TRBJ1-4, with D maybe TRBD1 (5 bases). The CDR3 is 15 amino acids. The germline CDR1 and CDR2 sequences are GTSNPN and SVGIG (reference sequence). The V gene lost 2 bases and the J gene lost 3 bases, with 13 bases spanning the gap. The CDR3: CAWSRSGGANEKLFF. In nucleotides, the CDR3 is TGTGCCTGGAGTCGATCGGGGGGAGCTAATGAAAAACTGTTTTTT.